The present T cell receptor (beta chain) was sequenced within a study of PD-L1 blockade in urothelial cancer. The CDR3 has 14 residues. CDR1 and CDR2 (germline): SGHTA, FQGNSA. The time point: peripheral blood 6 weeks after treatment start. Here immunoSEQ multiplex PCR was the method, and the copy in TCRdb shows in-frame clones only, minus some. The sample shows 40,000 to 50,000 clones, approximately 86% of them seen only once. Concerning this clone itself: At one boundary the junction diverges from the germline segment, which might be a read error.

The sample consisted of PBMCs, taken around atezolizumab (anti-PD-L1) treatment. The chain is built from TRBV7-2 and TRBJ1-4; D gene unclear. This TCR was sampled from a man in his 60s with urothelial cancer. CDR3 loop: CASSLVSPNEKLFF. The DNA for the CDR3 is TGTGCCAGCAGCTTAGTTTCCCCTAACGAAAAACTGTTTTTT.